This TCR beta chain was sequenced in a study of shared clonotypes between healthy human individuals. Whole-study context: Three plates each covered CD4 naive and memory; CD8 naive two, CD8 memory one.

Deletions cut 2 bases from V and 3 bases from J, with 18 bases between. CDR1 and CDR2 from the germline V gene are SGHRS and YFSETQ. The CDR3 contains 16 residues. Clones were sequenced by immunoSEQ multiplex PCR, and TCRdb holds only the in-frame ones, with some missing. The repertoire includes 2.5 million or so clones, around 94% of them detected once, and over 0.12% sits in the top ten. The sequence was collected from a man younger than 35 in good health. Sequences were obtained from naive CD4+ T cells sorted from blood. Indicated subset: CD45RA+ positively selected. The V call is TRBV5-1, the J call TRBJ2-7; D may be TRBD1 (6 bases). The CDR3: CASSLGGGRAIYEQYF. The CDR3 DNA reads as TGCGCCAGCAGCTTAGGGGGTGGTAGGGCGATCTACGAGCAGTACTTC.